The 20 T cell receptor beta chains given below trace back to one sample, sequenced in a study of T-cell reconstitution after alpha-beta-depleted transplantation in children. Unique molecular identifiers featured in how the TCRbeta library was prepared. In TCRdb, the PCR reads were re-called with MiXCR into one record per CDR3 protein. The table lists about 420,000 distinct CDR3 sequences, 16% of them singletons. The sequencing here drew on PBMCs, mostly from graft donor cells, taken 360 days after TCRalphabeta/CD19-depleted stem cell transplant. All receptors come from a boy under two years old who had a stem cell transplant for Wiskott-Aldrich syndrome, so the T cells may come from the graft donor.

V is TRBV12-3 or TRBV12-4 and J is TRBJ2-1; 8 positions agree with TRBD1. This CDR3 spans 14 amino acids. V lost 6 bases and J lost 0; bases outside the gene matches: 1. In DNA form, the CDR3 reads TGTGCCAGCAGGACAGGGGTCTCCTACAATGAGCAGTTCTTC. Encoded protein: CASRTGVSYNEQFF.

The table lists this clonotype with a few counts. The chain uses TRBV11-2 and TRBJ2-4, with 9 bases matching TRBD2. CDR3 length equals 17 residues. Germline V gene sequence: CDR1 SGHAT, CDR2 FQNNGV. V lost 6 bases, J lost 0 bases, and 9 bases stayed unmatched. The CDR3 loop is CASSSWTSDIAKNIQYF. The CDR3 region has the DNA TGTGCCAGCAGTTCATGGACTAGCGATATAGCCAAAAACATTCAGTACTTC.

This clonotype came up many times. CDR3 amino acids: CASRWGFPDTQYF. The CDR3 DNA follows: TGCGCCAGCAGATGGGGTTTTCCAGATACGCAGTATTTT. V gene TRBV5-1 combines with J gene TRBJ2-3; D remains ambiguous. V lost 5 bases to trimming and J lost 4 bases, with 11 bases between them. Germline V gene data show CDR1 as SGHRS and CDR2 as YFSETQ. This CDR3 is 13 amino acids long.

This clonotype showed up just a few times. CDR3 in amino acids: CASSPTSGSFYEQYF. CDR3 DNA sequence: TGTGCCAGCAGCCCGACTAGCGGTTCTTTTTACGAGCAGTACTTC. This chain uses TRBV9 with TRBJ2-7; 9 nucleotides line up with TRBD2. The CDR3 sequence is 15 residues long. Germline V lookup: CDR1 SGDLS, CDR2 YYNGEE. Losses at the gene ends were 4 bases for V and 4 bases for J; bases not matched to a gene: 9.

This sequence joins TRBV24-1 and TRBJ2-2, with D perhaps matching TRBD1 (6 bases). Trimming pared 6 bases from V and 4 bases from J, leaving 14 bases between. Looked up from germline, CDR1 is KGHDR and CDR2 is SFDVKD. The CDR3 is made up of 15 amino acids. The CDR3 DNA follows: TGTGCCACCAGTCGAGGGGGTCAAGGCACCGGGGAGCTGTTTTTT. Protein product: CATSRGGQGTGELFF.

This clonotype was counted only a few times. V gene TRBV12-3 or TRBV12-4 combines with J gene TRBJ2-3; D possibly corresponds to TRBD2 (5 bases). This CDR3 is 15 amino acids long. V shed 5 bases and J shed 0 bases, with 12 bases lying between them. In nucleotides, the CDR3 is TGTGCCAGCAGTCTACGACTATTAAGCACAGATACGCAGTATTTT. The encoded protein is CASSLRLLSTDTQYF.

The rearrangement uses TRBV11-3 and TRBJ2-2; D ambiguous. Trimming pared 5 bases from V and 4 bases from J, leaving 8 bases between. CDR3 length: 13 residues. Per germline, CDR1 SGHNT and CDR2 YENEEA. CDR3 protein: CASSLHSTGELFF. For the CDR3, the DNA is TGTGCCAGCAGCCTCCACAGCACCGGGGAGCTGTTTTTT.

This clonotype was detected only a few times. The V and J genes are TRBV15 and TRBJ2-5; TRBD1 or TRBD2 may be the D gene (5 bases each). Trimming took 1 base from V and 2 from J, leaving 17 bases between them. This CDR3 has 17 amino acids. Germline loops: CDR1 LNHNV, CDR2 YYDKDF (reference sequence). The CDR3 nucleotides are TGTGCCACCAGCAGAGGCCAGATCAGGGCGGGTCAAGAGACCCAGTACTTC. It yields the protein CATSRGQIRAGQETQYF. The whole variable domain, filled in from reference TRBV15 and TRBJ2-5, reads DAMVIQNPRYQVTQFGKPVTLSCSQTLNHNVMYWYQQKSSQAPKLLFHYYDKDFNNEADTPDNFQSRRPNTSFCFLDIRSPGLGDTAMYLCATSRGQIRAGQETQYFGPGTRLLVL.

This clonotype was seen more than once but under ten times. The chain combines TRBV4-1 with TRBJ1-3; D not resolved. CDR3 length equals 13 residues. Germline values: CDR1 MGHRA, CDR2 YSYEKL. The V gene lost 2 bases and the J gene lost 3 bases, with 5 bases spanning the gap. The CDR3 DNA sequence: TGCGCCAGCAGCCAATATGGTGGAAACACCATATATTTT. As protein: CASSQYGGNTIYF.

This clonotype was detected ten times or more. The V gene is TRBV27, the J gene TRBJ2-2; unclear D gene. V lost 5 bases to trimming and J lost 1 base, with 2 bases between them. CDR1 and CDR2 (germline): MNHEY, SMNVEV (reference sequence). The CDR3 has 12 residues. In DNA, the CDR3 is TGTGCCAGCAGTGAGAACACCGGGGAGCTGTTTTTT. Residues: CASSENTGELFF.

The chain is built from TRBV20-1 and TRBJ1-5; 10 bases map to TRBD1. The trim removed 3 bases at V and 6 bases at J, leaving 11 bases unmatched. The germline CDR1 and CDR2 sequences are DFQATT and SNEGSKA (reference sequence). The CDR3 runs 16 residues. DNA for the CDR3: TGCAGTGCTAGCGTCGCCCGGGACAGGGGTGGTCAGCCCCAGCATTTT. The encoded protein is CSASVARDRGGQPQHF.

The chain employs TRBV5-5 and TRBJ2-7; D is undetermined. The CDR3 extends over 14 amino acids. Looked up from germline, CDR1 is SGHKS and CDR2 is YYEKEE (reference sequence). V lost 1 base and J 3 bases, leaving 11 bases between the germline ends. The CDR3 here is CASSLSQAGYEQYF. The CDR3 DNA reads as TGTGCCAGCAGCTTGTCCCAGGCAGGCTACGAGCAGTACTTC.

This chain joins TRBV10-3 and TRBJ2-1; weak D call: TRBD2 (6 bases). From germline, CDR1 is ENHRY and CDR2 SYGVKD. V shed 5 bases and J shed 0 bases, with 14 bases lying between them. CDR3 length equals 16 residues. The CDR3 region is CAISNIGRSSYNEQFF. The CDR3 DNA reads TGTGCCATCAGTAATATAGGGAGGAGCTCCTACAATGAGCAGTTCTTC.

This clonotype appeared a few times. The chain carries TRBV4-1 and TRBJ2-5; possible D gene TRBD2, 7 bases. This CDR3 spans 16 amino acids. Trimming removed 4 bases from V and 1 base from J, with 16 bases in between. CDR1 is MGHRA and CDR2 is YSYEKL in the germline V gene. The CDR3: CASSLLGAGAQETQYF. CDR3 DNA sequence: TGCGCCAGCAGCCTCCTGGGGGCGGGGGCCCAAGAGACCCAGTACTTC.

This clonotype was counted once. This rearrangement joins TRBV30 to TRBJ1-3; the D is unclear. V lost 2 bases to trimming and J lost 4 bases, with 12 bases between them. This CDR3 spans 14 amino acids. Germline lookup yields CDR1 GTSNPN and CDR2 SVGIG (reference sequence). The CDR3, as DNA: TGTGCCTGGAGTAGAATAAGGTCCGGAAACACCATATATTTT. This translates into CAWSRIRSGNTIYF.

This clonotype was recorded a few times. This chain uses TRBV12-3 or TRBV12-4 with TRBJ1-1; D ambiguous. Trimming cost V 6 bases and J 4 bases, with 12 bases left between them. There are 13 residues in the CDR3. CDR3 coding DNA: TGTGCCAGCAGCCCCATGTGGGCCACTGAAGCTTTCTTT. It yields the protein CASSPMWATEAFF.

Here the CDR3 DNA reads TGTGCCACATTCAACTATGGGAAAGGTAACAATGAGCAGTTCTTC. This codes for CATFNYGKGNNEQFF. The chain combines TRBV27 with TRBJ2-1; unclear D gene. The CDR3 is made up of 15 amino acids. Per the germline V gene, CDR1 is MNHEY and CDR2 is SMNVEV (reference sequence). V was cut by 10 bases and J by 5 bases, with 21 bases left in between.

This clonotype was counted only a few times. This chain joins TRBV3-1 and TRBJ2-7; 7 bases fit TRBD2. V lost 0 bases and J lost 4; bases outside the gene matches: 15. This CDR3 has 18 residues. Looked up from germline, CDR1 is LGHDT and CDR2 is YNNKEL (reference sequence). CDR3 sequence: CASSQDGIWGTTLYEQYF. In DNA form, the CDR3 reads TGTGCCAGCAGCCAAGATGGAATTTGGGGGACTACTTTGTACGAGCAGTACTTC.

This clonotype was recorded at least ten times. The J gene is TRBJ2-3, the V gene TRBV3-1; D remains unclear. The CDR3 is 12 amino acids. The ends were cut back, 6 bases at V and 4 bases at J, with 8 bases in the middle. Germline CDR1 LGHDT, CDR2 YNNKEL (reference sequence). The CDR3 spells CASSDLADTQYF. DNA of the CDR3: TGTGCCAGCAGTGACCTAGCAGATACGCAGTATTTT.

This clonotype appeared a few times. This chain's CDR3 is CASSRLETQYF. The DNA for the CDR3 is TGTGCCAGCAGCCGTCTAGAGACCCAGTACTTC. The rearrangement uses TRBV25-1 and TRBJ2-5, with D uncertain. Trimming took off 6 bases at V and 4 bases at J, with 6 bases between the two ends. Germline assignment: CDR1 MGHDK and CDR2 SYGVNS. This CDR3 is built from 11 residues. The variable domain in full, completed from reference TRBV25-1 and TRBJ2-5, reads EADIYQTPRYLVIGTGKKITLECSQTMGHDKMYWYQQDPGMELHLIHYSYGVNSTEKGDLSSESTVSRIRTEHFPLTLESARPSHTSQYLCASSRLETQYFGPGTRLLVL.